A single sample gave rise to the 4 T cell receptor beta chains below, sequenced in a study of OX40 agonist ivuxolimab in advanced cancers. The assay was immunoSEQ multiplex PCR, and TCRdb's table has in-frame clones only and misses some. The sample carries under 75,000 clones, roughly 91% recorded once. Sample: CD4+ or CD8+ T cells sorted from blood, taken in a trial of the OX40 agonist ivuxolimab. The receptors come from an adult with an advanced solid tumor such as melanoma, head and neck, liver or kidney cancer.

CDR3 loop: CASRNRTNTEAFF. CDR3 bases: TGTGCCAGCAGAAACCGGACGAACACTGAAGCTTTCTTT. This sequence joins TRBV7-8 and TRBJ1-1; no definite D call. Looked up from germline, CDR1 is SGHVS and CDR2 is FQNEAQ. The length of the CDR3 is 13 residues. With 6 bases removed from V and 1 base from J, the gap between germline ends came to 9 bases. Drawing the rest from reference TRBV7-8 and TRBJ1-1, the complete variable domain is GAGVSQSPRYKVAKRGQDVALRCDPISGHVSLFWYQQALGQGPEFLTYFQNEAQLDKSGLPSDRFFAERPEGSVSTLKIQRTQQEDSAVYLCASRNRTNTEAFFGQGTRLTVV.

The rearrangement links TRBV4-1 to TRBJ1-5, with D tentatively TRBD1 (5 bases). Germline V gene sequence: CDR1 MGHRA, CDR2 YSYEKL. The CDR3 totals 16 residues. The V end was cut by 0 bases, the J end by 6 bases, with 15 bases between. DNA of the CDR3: TGCGCCAGCAGCCAAGATCATTTGGCAGGGCTTCAGCCCCAGCATTTT. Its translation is CASSQDHLAGLQPQHF.

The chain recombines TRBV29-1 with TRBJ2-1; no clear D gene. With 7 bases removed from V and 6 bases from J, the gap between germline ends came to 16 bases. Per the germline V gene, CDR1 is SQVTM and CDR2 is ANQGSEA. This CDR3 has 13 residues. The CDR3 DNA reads TGCAGCGCTGGGGAAAGGGTAGGCAATGAGCAGTTCTTC. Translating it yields CSAGERVGNEQFF.

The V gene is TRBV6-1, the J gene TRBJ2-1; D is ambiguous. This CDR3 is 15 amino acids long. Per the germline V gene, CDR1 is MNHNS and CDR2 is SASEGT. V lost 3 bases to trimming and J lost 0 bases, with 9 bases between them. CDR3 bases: TGTGCCAGCAGTGACGAATACCACTCCTACAATGAGCAGTTCTTC. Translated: CASSDEYHSYNEQFF.